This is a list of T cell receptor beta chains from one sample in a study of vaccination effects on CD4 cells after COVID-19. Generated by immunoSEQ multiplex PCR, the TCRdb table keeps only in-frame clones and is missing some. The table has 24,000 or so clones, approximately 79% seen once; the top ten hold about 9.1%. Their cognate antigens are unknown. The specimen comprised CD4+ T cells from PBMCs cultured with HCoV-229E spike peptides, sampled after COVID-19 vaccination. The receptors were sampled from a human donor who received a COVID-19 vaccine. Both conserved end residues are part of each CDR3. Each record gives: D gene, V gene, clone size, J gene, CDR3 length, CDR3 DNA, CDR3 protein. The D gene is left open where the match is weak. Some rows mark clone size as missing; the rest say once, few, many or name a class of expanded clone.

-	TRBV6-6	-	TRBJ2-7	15	TGTGCCAGCAGTTACTCGACGGTCAGAGCATACGAGCAGTACTTC	CASSYSTVRAYEQYF
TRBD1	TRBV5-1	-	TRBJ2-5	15	TGCGCCAGCAGCCCGGGACAGGGGATGGGAGAGACCCAGTACTTC	CASSPGQGMGETQYF
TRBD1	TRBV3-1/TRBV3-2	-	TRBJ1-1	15	TGTGCCAGCAGCCAAGAGGACAGGGGATTCGGTGAAGCTTTCTTT	CASSQEDRGFGEAFF
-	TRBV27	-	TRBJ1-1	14	TGTGCCAGCAGTTTTCGGGACCCCAGGACTGAAGCTTTCTTT	CASSFRDPRTEAFF
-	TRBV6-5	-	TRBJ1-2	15	TGTGCCAGCAGTCCCAGGGGAGCGGGAATTTATGGCTACACCTTC	CASSPRGAGIYGYTF
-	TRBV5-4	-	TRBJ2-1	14	TGTGCCAGCAGCTTGGGGAGTTCCTACAATGAGCAGTTCTTC	CASSLGSSYNEQFF
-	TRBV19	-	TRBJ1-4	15	TGTGCCAGTAGTATAAGCGGACATACTTATGAAAAACTGTTTTTT	CASSISGHTYEKLFF
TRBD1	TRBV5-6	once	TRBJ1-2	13	TGTGCCAGCAGACCCACAGGGGGCGGCGGCTACACCTTC	CASRPTGGGGYTF
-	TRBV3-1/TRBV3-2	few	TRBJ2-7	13	TGTGCCACGGGCCAAAGCAATGTGGGGGAGCAGTACTTC	CATGQSNVGEQYF
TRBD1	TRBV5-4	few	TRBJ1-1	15	TGTGCCAGCAGCAAAACAGGGGGCATGTACACTGAAGCTTTCTTT	CASSKTGGMYTEAFF
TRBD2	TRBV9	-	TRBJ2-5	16	TGTGCCAGCAGCGGTCTCTGGGAGGGCCTTGGAGAGACCCAGTACTTC	CASSGLWEGLGETQYF
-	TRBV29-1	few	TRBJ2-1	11	TGCAGCGTTGTTGGATACAATGAGCAGTTCTTC	CSVVGYNEQFF
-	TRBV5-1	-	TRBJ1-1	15	TGCGCCACCCAAGCCCCGGAAGGGGGGATCACTGAAGCTTTCTTT	CATQAPEGGITEAFF
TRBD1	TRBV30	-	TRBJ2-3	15	TGTGCCTGGAGGGCGGGACAGGGACCCACAGATACGCAGTATTTT	CAWRAGQGPTDTQYF
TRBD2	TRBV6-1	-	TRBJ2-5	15	TGTGCCAGCAGTGAAAACGGGAGGGCCTTAGGGACCCAGTACTTC	CASSENGRALGTQYF
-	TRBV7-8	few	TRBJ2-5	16	TGTGCCAGCAGCCCACAGAGCGGCAGGGTCCAAGAGACCCAGTACTTC	CASSPQSGRVQETQYF
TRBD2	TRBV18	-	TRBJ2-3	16	TGTGCCAGCTCACCACGAGCGGGAGGGCCTTCAGATACGCAGTATTTT	CASSPRAGGPSDTQYF
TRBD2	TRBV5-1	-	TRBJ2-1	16	TGCGCCAGCAGCTTGGGGAATAGCGGGAGCACAGATGAGCAGTTCTTC	CASSLGNSGSTDEQFF
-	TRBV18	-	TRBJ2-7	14	TGTGCCAGCTCACCAGGAATTTGGCCCTACGAGCAGTACTTC	CASSPGIWPYEQYF
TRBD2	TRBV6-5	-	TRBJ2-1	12	TGTGCCAGCGCATTAGCGGGAGTCTCGCAGTTCTTC	CASALAGVSQFF
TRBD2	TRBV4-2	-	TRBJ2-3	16	TGTGCCAGCAGCCAAGAGTTGGCTAGCGGGGGGGATACGCAGTATTTT	CASSQELASGGDTQYF
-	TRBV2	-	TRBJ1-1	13	TGTGCCAGCAGTGAAGCCATGAACACTGAAGCTTTCTTT	CASSEAMNTEAFF
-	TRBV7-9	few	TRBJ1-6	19	TGTGCCAGCGGACTAAGGGGTGCAGAGGGGTGGATGAGAAATTCACCCCTCCACTTT	CASGLRGAEGWMRNSPLHF
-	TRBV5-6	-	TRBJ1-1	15	TGTGCCAGCAGCTTGGAATTTTGGGGGGCCACTGAAGCTTTCTTT	CASSLEFWGATEAFF
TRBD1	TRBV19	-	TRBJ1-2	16	TGTGCCAGTAGTCGGACAGGGTATAAGTGGATGGGGGGCTACACCTTC	CASSRTGYKWMGGYTF
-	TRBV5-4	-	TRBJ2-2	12	TGTGCCAGCAGCTGGAGGACCGGGGAGCTGTTTTTT	CASSWRTGELFF
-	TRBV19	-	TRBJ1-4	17	TGTGCCAGTAGTATGTCTCTTTGGTCAGCAACTAATGAAAAACTGTTTTTT	CASSMSLWSATNEKLFF
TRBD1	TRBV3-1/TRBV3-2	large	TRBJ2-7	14	TGTGCCAGCAGCGTTACCAGGGGGCGAGGCGAGCAGTACTTC	CASSVTRGRGEQYF
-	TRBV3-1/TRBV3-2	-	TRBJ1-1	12	TGTGCCAGCAGCCGGTGGAACACTGAAGCTTTCTTT	CASSRWNTEAFF
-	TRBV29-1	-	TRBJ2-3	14	TGCAGCGTTGACGCGACTGCTAGCACAGATACGCAGTATTTT	CSVDATASTDTQYF
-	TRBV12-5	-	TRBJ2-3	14	TGTGCTAGTGGTTTGATGTCGGTCACAGATACGCAGTATTTT	CASGLMSVTDTQYF
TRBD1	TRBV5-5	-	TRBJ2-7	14	TGTGCCAGCAGCTTGGGACAGGGGTACTACGAGCAGTACTTC	CASSLGQGYYEQYF